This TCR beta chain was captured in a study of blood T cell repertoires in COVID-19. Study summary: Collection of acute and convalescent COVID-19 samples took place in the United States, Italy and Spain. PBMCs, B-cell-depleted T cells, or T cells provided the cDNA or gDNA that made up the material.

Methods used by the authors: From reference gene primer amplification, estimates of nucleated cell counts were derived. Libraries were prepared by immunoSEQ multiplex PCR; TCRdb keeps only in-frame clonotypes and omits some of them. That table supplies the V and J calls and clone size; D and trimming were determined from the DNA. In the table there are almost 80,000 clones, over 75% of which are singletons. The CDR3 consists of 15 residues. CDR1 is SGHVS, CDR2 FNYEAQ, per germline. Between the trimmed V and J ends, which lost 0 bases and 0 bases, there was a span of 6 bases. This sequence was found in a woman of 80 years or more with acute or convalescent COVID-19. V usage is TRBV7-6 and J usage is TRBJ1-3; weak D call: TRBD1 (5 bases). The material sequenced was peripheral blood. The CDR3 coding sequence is TGTGCCAGCAGCTTAGCAGGGGTCTCTGGAAACACCATATATTTT. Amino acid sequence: CASSLAGVSGNTIYF.